The rows below give T cell receptor beta chains drawn from one sample of a study of cytomegalovirus exposure and HLA in healthy donors. Assay used: immunoSEQ multiplex PCR; TCRdb lists only in-frame clones, some missing. The repertoire holds roughly 200,000 clones, with about 81% as singletons. The sample was PBMCs. Receptors were obtained from a woman aged 25 to 39 in good health and CMV-seronegative. The CDR3 runs from the conserved cysteine through the conserved F or W. A D gene is named only where the DNA matches it firmly. Size tells how often a clone was seen (once, few, many) or the class of an expanded clone, and some rows leave it out.

J | D | length | size | V | DNA | CDR3
TRBJ2-7 | . | 14 | few | TRBV6-1 | TGTGCCAGCAGTGAAGTTAGGGGGAAGGGCGAGCAGTACTTC | CASSEVRGKGEQYF
TRBJ2-7 | TRBD1 | 16 | . | TRBV6-6 | TGTGCCAGCAGTTACTTAACCGGGACAGGAGGACGCGAGCAGTACTTC | CASSYLTGTGGREQYF
TRBJ2-7 | . | 13 | . | TRBV14 | TGTGCCAGCAGAGTGGGAGGTACCTACGAGCAGTACTTC | CASRVGGTYEQYF
TRBJ2-3 | . | 13 | . | TRBV9 | TGTGCCAGCAGCCTTCCAGGGGTAGATACGCAGTATTTT | CASSLPGVDTQYF
TRBJ2-1 | . | 14 | few | TRBV6-1 | TGTGCCAGCAGGCCCCAACAGGGTAACAATGAGCAGTTCTTC | CASRPQQGNNEQFF
TRBJ2-5 | . | 16 | . | TRBV6-6 | TGTGCCAGCAAAGGGGTGGGGACAACCAAACAAGAGACCCAGTACTTC | CASKGVGTTKQETQYF
TRBJ1-1 | TRBD1 | 14 | . | TRBV30 | TGTGCCTGGAGTAAGACAGGGCTTGGGCCTGAAGCTTTCTTT | CAWSKTGLGPEAFF
TRBJ1-1 | . | 11 | . | TRBV6-1 | TGTGCCAGCAGACTAGTTACTGAAGCTTTCTTT | CASRLVTEAFF
TRBJ2-2 | . | 14 | . | TRBV18 | TGTGCCAGCTCACCTGCCTGGCAAACCGGGGAGCTGTTTTTT | CASSPAWQTGELFF
TRBJ1-2 | TRBD1 | 15 | . | TRBV10-3 | TGTGCCATCAGCCAACCCTCCGGGACAGCGTATGGCTACACCTTC | CAISQPSGTAYGYTF
TRBJ2-5 | TRBD1 | 19 | . | TRBV27 | TGTGCCAGCAGTAAAGTGTGGACAGGGGGCCGTGGAATAGGAGAGACCCAGTACTTC | CASSKVWTGGRGIGETQYF
TRBJ1-1 | . | 12 | . | TRBV6-5 | TGTGCCAGCCAAGAGTTAAACACTGAAGCTTTCTTT | CASQELNTEAFF
TRBJ1-1 | TRBD1 | 14 | . | TRBV5-4 | TGTGCCAGCAGAACAGACAGGGCGGGCACTGAAGCTTTCTTT | CASRTDRAGTEAFF
TRBJ2-1 | . | 15 | . | TRBV6-1 | TGTGCCAGCAATCCGGAGCTAGCGATTTACAATGAGCAGTTCTTC | CASNPELAIYNEQFF
TRBJ1-2 | . | 15 | . | TRBV25-1 | TGTGCCAGCAGTGAATTCTCCAGGGGCCTGAGTGGCTACACCTTC | CASSEFSRGLSGYTF
TRBJ2-3 | . | 15 | . | TRBV6-5 | TGTGCCAGCAGTTACTCGTCCCATAGCACAGATACGCAGTATTTT | CASSYSSHSTDTQYF
TRBJ2-1 | TRBD1 | 14 | . | TRBV11-3 | TGTGCCAGCAGCTTGCGTCAGGGGGCTCATGAGCAGTTCTTC | CASSLRQGAHEQFF
TRBJ1-4 | TRBD1 | 14 | . | TRBV5-1 | TGCGCCAGCAGCTTAACAGGGGTAGGGGAAAAACTGTTTTTT | CASSLTGVGEKLFF
TRBJ2-7 | TRBD1 | 14 | . | TRBV5-1 | TGCGCCAGCAGGGCCGGGACAGGGGGCCACGAGCAGTACTTC | CASRAGTGGHEQYF
TRBJ1-5 | . | 15 | . | TRBV28 | TGTGCCAGCAGTTTAGGGGGCAGCCAAAATCAGCCCCAGCATTTT | CASSLGGSQNQPQHF
TRBJ1-1 | . | 16 | . | TRBV11-2 | TGTGCCAGCAGCTTAGGGGGGGGCCCTGTGAACACTGAAGCTTTCTTT | CASSLGGGPVNTEAFF
TRBJ2-7 | . | 15 | . | TRBV11-2 | TGTGCCAGCAGCCTTGGCGACAGTCTGTCCTACGAGCAGTACTTC | CASSLGDSLSYEQYF
TRBJ2-7 | . | 13 | few | TRBV7-3 | TGTGCCAGCAGCAGGGACACTGGCTACGAGCAGTACTTC | CASSRDTGYEQYF
TRBJ2-7 | TRBD1 | 15 | . | TRBV6-5 | TGTGCCAGCAGAACAAAGGGACAGATTTCCTACGAGCAGTACTTC | CASRTKGQISYEQYF
TRBJ2-2 | TRBD2 | 15 | . | TRBV5-1 | TGCGCCAGCAGCTTGGTAGCGGGTCCCACCGGGGAGCTGTTTTTT | CASSLVAGPTGELFF
TRBJ1-1 | TRBD1 | 14 | few | TRBV18 | TGTGCCAGCTCACTCGGGACAGGGAACACTGAAGCTTTCTTT | CASSLGTGNTEAFF
TRBJ1-5 | TRBD1 | 18 | . | TRBV27 | TGTGCCAGCAGATCCGAGCGGGACAGGGATTACGGCAATCAGCCCCAGCATTTT | CASRSERDRDYGNQPQHF
TRBJ2-5 | TRBD1 | 14 | . | TRBV27 | TGTGCCAGCAGTTTATCAACCCCAGGGGGGACCCAGTACTTC | CASSLSTPGGTQYF
TRBJ2-2 | . | 12 | . | TRBV6-1 | TGTGCCAGCAGTGCCACAGCCGGGGAGCTGTTTTTT | CASSATAGELFF
TRBJ1-3 | TRBD1 | 16 | few | TRBV7-9 | TGTGCCAGCAGCTTTGGACAGGGGGCGCGGGGAAACACCATATATTTT | CASSFGQGARGNTIYF
TRBJ1-2 | TRBD1 | 16 | . | TRBV27 | TGTGCCAGCAGTTATAGCCGGGACAGAACCTCCTATGGCTACACCTTC | CASSYSRDRTSYGYTF
TRBJ1-4 | . | 13 | few | TRBV6-1 | TGTGCCAGCAGACAGACAACTAATGAAAAACTGTTTTTT | CASRQTTNEKLFF
TRBJ2-7 | . | 13 | . | TRBV10-2 | TGCGCCAGCAGTGAGCGGCGGGCCTACGAGCAGTACTTC | CASSERRAYEQYF
TRBJ2-3 | . | 14 | . | TRBV29-1 | TGCAGCGTTTGGTTAGGGGTGGACACAGATACGCAGTATTTT | CSVWLGVDTDTQYF
TRBJ2-3 | . | 15 | . | TRBV19 | TGTGCCAGTAAACGGGACTTGGCTAGCACAGATACGCAGTATTTT | CASKRDLASTDTQYF
TRBJ1-2 | . | 12 | . | TRBV28 | TGTGCCAGCACAGAGTCAGGGTATGGCTACACCTTC | CASTESGYGYTF
TRBJ1-4 | . | 14 | . | TRBV6-5 | TGTGCCAGCAGTCGGGGGACTACTAATGAAAAACTGTTTTTT | CASSRGTTNEKLFF
TRBJ1-5 | . | 15 | . | TRBV30 | TGTGCCTGGAGTCTAGGGGGATACAGCAATCAGCCCCAGCATTTT | CAWSLGGYSNQPQHF
TRBJ1-4 | . | 13 | once | TRBV6-1 | TGTGCCAGCAGTCCGTCGGGGGATGAAAAACTGTTTTTT | CASSPSGDEKLFF
TRBJ2-7 | . | 14 | once | TRBV5-1 | TGCGCCAGCAGCTTGGCGACAGCTAATTACGAGCAGTACTTC | CASSLATANYEQYF
TRBJ2-3 | TRBD2 | 14 | . | TRBV27 | TGTGCCAGCAACCGGCTAGCGGGAGCTGATACGCAGTATTTT | CASNRLAGADTQYF
TRBJ2-1 | . | 16 | . | TRBV6-6 | TGTGCCAGCAGTTACCCAGAGGGCCCAAACTACAATGAGCAGTTCTTC | CASSYPEGPNYNEQFF
TRBJ1-3 | . | 15 | . | TRBV5-4 | TGTGCCAGCAGCTTGGCCGCGGACAGAAGGGACACCATATATTTT | CASSLAADRRDTIYF
TRBJ1-2 | TRBD1 | 14 | . | TRBV6-1 | TGTGCCAGCAGACAGGGGGGGACTAACTATGGCTACACCTTC | CASRQGGTNYGYTF
TRBJ2-3 | TRBD1 | 13 | . | TRBV5-1 | TGCGCCACCTCTAGTGCGGGACAGGGTACGCAGTATTTT | CATSSAGQGTQYF
TRBJ2-7 | . | 12 | . | TRBV5-1 | TGCGCCAGCACCGCGGACTACTACGAGCAGTACTTC | CASTADYYEQYF
TRBJ1-1 | . | 12 | . | TRBV11-1 | TGTGCCAGCACTCAGGGGAACACTGAAGCTTTCTTT | CASTQGNTEAFF
TRBJ1-6 | TRBD1 | 13 | . | TRBV7-6 | TGTGCCAGCAGCCACCGGGACAGGGAGAAGCTCCACTTT | CASSHRDREKLHF
TRBJ2-2 | . | 16 | . | TRBV9 | TGTGCCAGCAGCGCCTCCGTACGGAGTAGCACCGGGGAGCTGTTTTTT | CASSASVRSSTGELFF
TRBJ2-5 | TRBD1 | 15 | . | TRBV7-9 | TGTGCCAGCAGCTCTAGGACAGGGAATGTGGAGACCCAGTACTTC | CASSSRTGNVETQYF
TRBJ2-7 | TRBD2 | 15 | once | TRBV6-5 | TGTGCCAGCAGTGCTAGCGGGAAGAGCTCCTACGAGCAGTACTTC | CASSASGKSSYEQYF
TRBJ2-5 | . | 16 | . | TRBV11-1 | TGTGCCAGCACTAAAACCCGGGTAGGCCGGGTGGAGACCCAGTACTTC | CASTKTRVGRVETQYF